A selection of T cell receptor beta chains follows, all from one sample in a study of early T cells in non-severe SARS-CoV-2 infection. TCRdb re-called the 5' RACE reads with MiXCR, one entry per CDR3 protein. The sample lists 100,000 to 120,000 distinct CDR3 sequences; roughly an eighth were seen once. Specimen: whole blood. The receptors shown here come from an adult who was a healthcare worker with PCR-confirmed SARS-CoV-2 infection or an uninfected control (not recorded which). Each CDR3 is given with its conserved first and last residue. The D gene is left open where the match is weak. Clone sizes are given selectively: once, few, many, or a class where the clone is expanded.

cdr3_aa cdr3_nt j_call v_call clone_size d_call
CASRRGGNENTEAFF TGTGCCAGTAGACGGGGCGGGAATGAGAACACTGAAGCTTTCTTT TRBJ1-1 TRBV6-6 - -
CASSLPLVGTSTGNTIYF TGTGCCAGCAGTTTGCCCTTGGTGGGGACTAGCACTGGAAACACCATATATTTT TRBJ1-3 TRBV12-3/TRBV12-4 few -
CASSRQGNTEAFF TGTGCCAGCAGTCGACAGGGAAACACTGAAGCTTTCTTT TRBJ1-1 TRBV12-3/TRBV12-4 few TRBD1
CASSPSQGGNQPQHF TGTGCCAGCAGCCCAAGTCAGGGGGGGAATCAGCCCCAGCATTTT TRBJ1-5 TRBV4-2 many TRBD1
CSATPAADSAGGLAGSPYEQYF TGCAGTGCTACCCCAGCCGCGGACAGTGCGGGAGGGCTAGCGGGATCTCCCTACGAGCAGTACTTC TRBJ2-7 TRBV20-1 many TRBD2
CASSPRPGTSGSYNEQFF TGTGCCAGCTCACCGAGACCCGGGACTAGCGGATCCTACAATGAGCAGTTCTTC TRBJ2-1 TRBV18 - TRBD2
CASSSTGNSGYTF TGTGCCAGCAGCTCGACAGGGAATAGTGGCTACACCTTC TRBJ1-2 TRBV11-2 - TRBD1
CASSPGPSEQYF TGTGCCAGCTCACCCGGGCCCTCAGAGCAGTACTTC TRBJ2-7 TRBV18 - -
CASSKPGTDNEQFF TGCGCCAGCAGCAAGCCCGGGACAGACAATGAGCAGTTCTTC TRBJ2-1 TRBV5-1 - TRBD1
CASSLARQGILPSSYNSPLHF TGCGCCAGCAGCTTGGCTCGGCAGGGGATCCTTCCTAGCTCCTATAATTCACCCCTCCACTTT TRBJ1-6 TRBV5-1 - -
CASGLLSAGREKLFF TGTGCCAGCGGCCTCCTGTCGGCGGGAAGAGAAAAACTGTTTTTT TRBJ1-4 TRBV28 - -
CASSLWTSLHGTDTQYF TGCGCCAGCAGCCTATGGACTAGCCTCCATGGCACAGATACGCAGTATTTT TRBJ2-3 TRBV5-1 few TRBD2
CASSLVGGSGGRNEQFF TGTGCCAGCAGCTTAGTAGGTGGTAGCGGGGGACGGAATGAGCAGTTCTTC TRBJ2-1 TRBV7-9 - TRBD2
CSARDHAGGPQYF TGCAGTGCTAGAGATCACGCGGGAGGGCCCCAGTACTTC TRBJ2-5 TRBV20-1 many TRBD2
CASRTNGYTF TGTGCCAGTAGGACGAATGGCTACACCTTC TRBJ1-2 TRBV2 many -
CASSLQGANEAFF TGCGCCAGCAGTTTACAGGGGGCTAATGAAGCTTTCTTT TRBJ1-1 TRBV10-1 many TRBD1
CASSPAGPTTSTF TGTGCCAGCAGTCCTGCGGGACCCACCACCTCCACCTTC TRBJ1-2 TRBV12-3/TRBV12-4 many -